This entry concerns a single TCR beta chain. This clonotype has a handful of counts. No cognate antigen has been identified for it. Base qualities were left out, and no much larger clone turns up one base away. This record comes from a study of T-cell memory formation after mild COVID-19 (dated by TCRdb to 2020 to 2022). Broadly, across the study: TCR sequence clusters from the two donors were found to be largely donor specific. Longitudinal TCRalpha and TCRbeta repertoire sequencing tracked T-cell clones expanding and contracting after mild COVID-19 in a couple of donors. The cohort comprised two young, previously healthy adult volunteers, one female and one male. What the authors observed across the whole study: Some responding clones were found in pre-infection memory, which suggests that pre-existing cross-reactive memory T cells took part in the SARS-CoV-2 response. Clones contracting from day 15 to 85 had balanced CD4/CD8 phenotypes, while a second wave expanding from day 15 to 37 was biased towards CD4+. Contracting CD4+ clones turned up mainly in the CM and EM memory subsets, whereas EMRA was where CD8+ clones were enriched. The study included only a couple of mild cases, and larger cohorts that include severe cases with pre-infection samples were judged to be necessary. Whether the second-wave clones peaking on day 37 were SARS-CoV-2 specific was not confirmed.

These reads were obtained on an Illumina NovaSeq 6000. cDNA libraries for TCRalpha and TCRbeta were prepared by 5'RACE using constant-segment primers, with sample barcodes and unique molecular identifiers added. Trizol reagent was used to extract RNA from every sample. Amplification of the libraries took two PCR steps, and the second step added a second sample barcode plus Illumina TruSeq adapters. Libraries were sequenced on an Illumina NovaSeq with 2 x 150 bp paired-end reads. The study's processing was this. The reads were demultiplexed and collapsed into UMI-guided consensus sequences using migec v1.2.7. With mixcr v2.1.11, UMI consensuses were aligned to TRA and TRB V and J templates and assembled into clonotypes. A clonotype was counted as expanded or contracted only if both edgeR and NoisET called the change significant, with noise models trained on biological replicates. edgeR calls used a false discovery rate-adjusted p below 0.01 and a log2 fold-change threshold of 1. PCA with hierarchical clustering of max-normalized trajectories of the 1000 most abundant clonotypes was used as exploratory dynamics analysis. Separately sequenced CD4+ and CD8+ repertoires were used to assign the CD4 or CD8 phenotype of responding clones. The raw public data were reprocessed by TCRdb itself: fastp quality trimming at Q25, MiXCR clonotype calling, in-frame beta chains only. Rows with a matching CDR3 protein are joined into one entry that keeps the most common DNA and genes. TCRdb, not the original authors, processed these V and J calls. The sample table contains almost 550,000 distinct CDR3 sequences; only one count was recorded for around 21% of them. The ten biggest clones cover around 12% of the sample.

Ficoll-Paque density gradient centrifugation was the method used to isolate PBMCs. The germline V gene specifies MDHEN as CDR1 and SYDVKM as CDR2. From its cysteine to its phenylalanine, the CDR3 spans 15 amino acids. Of the read, only the CDR3 DNA is kept; its 45 bases are in frame from base 1. Compared with germline, V lacks 5 bases and J lacks 2 bases; bases without a gene match: 6. The TCR sequence derives from an adult woman who had mild COVID-19 (a few samples of this study predate the infection). The sample titles of this study are shuffled in the database, so cell type and time point are left out; the donor was told from shared clones. The rearrangement combines TRBV28 with TRBJ2-7; 10 nucleotides in the junction match TRBD2. Material: PBMCs or a T cell subset sorted from them (not recorded which). The CDR3 here reads CASSNSGRPPYEQYF. The sequenced DNA is TGTGCCAGCAGTAATAGCGGGAGGCCACCCTACGAGCAGTACTTC. Here the CDR3 is joined to the reference TRBV28 and TRBJ2-7 genes, and the full variable domain is: DVKVTQSSRYLVKRTGEKVFLECVQDMDHENMFWYRQDPGLGLRLIYFSYDVKMKEKGDIPEGYSVSREKKERFSLILESASTNQTSMYLCASSNSGRPPYEQYFGPGTRLTVT.